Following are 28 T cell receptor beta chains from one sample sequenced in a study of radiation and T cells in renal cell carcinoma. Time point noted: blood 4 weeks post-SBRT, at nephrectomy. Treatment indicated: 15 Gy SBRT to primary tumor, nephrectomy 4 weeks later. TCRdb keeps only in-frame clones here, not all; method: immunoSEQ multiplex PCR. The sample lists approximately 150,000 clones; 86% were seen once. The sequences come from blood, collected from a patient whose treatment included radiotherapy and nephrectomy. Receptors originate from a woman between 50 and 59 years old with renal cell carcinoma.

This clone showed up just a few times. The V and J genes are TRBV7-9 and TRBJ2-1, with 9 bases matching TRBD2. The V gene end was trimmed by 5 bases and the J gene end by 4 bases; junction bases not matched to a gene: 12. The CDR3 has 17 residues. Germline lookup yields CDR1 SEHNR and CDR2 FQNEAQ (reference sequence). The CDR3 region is CASSLAPGLAGYNEQFF. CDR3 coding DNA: TGTGCCAGCAGCCTCGCCCCCGGGCTAGCGGGATACAATGAGCAGTTCTTC.

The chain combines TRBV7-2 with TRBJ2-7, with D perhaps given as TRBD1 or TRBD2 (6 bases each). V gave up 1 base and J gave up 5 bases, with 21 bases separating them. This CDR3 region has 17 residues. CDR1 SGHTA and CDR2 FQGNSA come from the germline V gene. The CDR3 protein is CASSLGDRGGSLDEQYF. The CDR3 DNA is TGTGCCAGCAGCTTAGGAGACAGAGGGGGGTCACTGGACGAGCAGTACTTC.

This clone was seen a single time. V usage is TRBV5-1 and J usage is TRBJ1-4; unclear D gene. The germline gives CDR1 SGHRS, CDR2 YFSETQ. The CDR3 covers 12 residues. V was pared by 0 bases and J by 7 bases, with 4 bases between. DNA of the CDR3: TGCGCCAGCAGCTTGGCAGGTGAAAAACTGTTTTTT. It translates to CASSLAGEKLFF. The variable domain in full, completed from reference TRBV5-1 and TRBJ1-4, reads KAGVTQTPRYLIKTRGQQVTLSCSPISGHRSVSWYQQTPGQGLQFLFEYFSETQRNKGNFPGRFSGRQFSNSRSEMNVSTLELGDSALYLCASSLAGEKLFFGSGTQLSVL.

CDR3 protein: CASQTGVQPQHF. In DNA form, the CDR3 reads TGTGCCAGCCAAACGGGGGTTCAGCCCCAGCATTTT. The gene calls are TRBV28 and TRBJ1-5, with TRBD1 as a possible D gene (5 bases). The CDR3 has 12 amino acids. V lost 8 bases, J lost 6 bases, and 11 bases lay in between. The germline CDR1 and CDR2 sequences are MDHEN and SYDVKM.

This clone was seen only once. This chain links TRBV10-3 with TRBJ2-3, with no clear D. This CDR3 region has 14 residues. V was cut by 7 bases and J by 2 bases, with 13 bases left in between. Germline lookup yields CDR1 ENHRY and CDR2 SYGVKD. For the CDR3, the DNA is TGTGCCATCAAACAGTTAGAAAACACAGATACGCAGTATTTT. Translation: CAIKQLENTDTQYF.

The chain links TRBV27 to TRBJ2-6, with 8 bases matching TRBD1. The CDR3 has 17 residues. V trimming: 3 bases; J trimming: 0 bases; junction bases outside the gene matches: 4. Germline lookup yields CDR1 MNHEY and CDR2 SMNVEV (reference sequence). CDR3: CASSFGTGASGANVLTF. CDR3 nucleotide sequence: TGTGCCAGCAGTTTCGGGACAGGTGCCTCTGGGGCCAACGTCCTGACTTTC.

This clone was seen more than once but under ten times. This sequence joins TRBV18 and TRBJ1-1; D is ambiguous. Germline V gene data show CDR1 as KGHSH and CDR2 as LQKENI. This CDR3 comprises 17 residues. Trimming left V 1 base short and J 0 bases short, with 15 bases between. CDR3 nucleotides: TGTGCCAGCTCACCACTTTCAAATCCAGGACTGAACACTGAAGCTTTCTTT. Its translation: CASSPLSNPGLNTEAFF.

CDR3 amino acids: CASSYASGTMNTEAFF. CDR3 in DNA: TGTGCCAGCAGCTACGCCTCGGGAACCATGAACACTGAAGCTTTCTTT. This chain uses TRBV5-4 with TRBJ1-1; D gene ambiguous. Germline V lookup: CDR1 SGHNT, CDR2 YYREEE (reference sequence). CDR3 length: 16 amino acids. The V and J ends lost 3 bases and 0 bases respectively, with 15 bases between them.

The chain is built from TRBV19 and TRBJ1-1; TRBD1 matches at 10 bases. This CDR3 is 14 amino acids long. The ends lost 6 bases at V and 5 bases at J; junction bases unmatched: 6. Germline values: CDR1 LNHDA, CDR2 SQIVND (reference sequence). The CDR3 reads CASSSTGGSTEAFF. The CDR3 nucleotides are TGTGCCAGTAGCTCGACAGGGGGCTCAACTGAAGCTTTCTTT.

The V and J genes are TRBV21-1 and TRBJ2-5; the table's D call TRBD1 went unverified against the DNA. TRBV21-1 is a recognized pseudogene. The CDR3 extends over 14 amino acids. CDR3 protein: CASSLSKHPETQYF. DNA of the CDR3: TGTGCCAGCAGCCTCAGTAAACACCCAGAGACCCAGTACTTC.

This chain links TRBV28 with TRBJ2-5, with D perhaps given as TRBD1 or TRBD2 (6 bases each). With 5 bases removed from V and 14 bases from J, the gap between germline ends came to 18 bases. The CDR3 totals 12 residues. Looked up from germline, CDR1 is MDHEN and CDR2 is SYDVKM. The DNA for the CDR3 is TGTGCCAGCAGTATCACAACAGGGACTTTCTACTTC. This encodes CASSITTGTFYF.

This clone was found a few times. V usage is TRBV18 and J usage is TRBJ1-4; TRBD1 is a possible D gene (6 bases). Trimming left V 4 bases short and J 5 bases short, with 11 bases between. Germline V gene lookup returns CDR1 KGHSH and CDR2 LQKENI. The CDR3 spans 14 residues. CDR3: CASSLGAGNEKLFF. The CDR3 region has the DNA TGTGCCAGCTCACTGGGGGCCGGGAATGAAAAACTGTTTTTT. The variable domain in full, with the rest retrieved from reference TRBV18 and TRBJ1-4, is NAGVMQNPRHLVRRRGQEARLRCSPMKGHSHVYWYRQLPEEGLKFMVYLQKENIIDESGMPKERFSAEFPKEGPSILRIQQVVRGDSAAYFCASSLGAGNEKLFFGSGTQLSVL.

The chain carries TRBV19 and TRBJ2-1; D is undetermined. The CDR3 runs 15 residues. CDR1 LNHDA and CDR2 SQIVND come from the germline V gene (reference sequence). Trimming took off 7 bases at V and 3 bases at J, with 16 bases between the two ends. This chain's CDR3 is CASTKSGSNYNEQFF. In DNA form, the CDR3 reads TGTGCCAGTACCAAATCTGGCAGTAACTACAATGAGCAGTTCTTC.

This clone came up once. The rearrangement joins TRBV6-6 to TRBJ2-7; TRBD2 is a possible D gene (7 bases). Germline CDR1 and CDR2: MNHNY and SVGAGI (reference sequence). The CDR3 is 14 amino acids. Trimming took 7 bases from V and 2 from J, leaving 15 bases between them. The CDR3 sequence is CASTQRGGTYEQYF. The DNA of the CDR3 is TGTGCCAGCACCCAGAGGGGGGGAACCTACGAGCAGTACTTC.

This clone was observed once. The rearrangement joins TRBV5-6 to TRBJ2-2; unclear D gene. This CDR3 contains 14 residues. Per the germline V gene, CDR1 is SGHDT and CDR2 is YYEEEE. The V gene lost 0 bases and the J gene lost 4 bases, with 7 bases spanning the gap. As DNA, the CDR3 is TGTGCCAGCAGCTTGGTCGCGTCCACCGGGGAGCTGTTTTTT. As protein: CASSLVASTGELFF.

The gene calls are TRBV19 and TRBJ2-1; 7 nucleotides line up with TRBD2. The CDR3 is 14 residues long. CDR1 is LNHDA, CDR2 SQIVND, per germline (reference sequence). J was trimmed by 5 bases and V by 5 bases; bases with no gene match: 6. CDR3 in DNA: TGTGCCAGTAGTCCAAGGGGACTACACAATGAGCAGTTCTTC. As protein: CASSPRGLHNEQFF.

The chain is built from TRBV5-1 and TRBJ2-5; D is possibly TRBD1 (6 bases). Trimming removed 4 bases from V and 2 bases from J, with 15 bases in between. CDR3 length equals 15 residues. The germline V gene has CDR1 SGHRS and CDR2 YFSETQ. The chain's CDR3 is CASSAIQGKQETQYF. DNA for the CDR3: TGCGCCAGCAGCGCGATTCAGGGGAAACAAGAGACCCAGTACTTC.

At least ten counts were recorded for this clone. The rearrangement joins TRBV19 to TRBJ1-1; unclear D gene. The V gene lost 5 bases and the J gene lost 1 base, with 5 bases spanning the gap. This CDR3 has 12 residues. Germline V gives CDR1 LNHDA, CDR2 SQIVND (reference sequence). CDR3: CASSYKNTEAFF. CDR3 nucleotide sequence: TGTGCCAGTAGTTACAAGAACACTGAAGCTTTCTTT.

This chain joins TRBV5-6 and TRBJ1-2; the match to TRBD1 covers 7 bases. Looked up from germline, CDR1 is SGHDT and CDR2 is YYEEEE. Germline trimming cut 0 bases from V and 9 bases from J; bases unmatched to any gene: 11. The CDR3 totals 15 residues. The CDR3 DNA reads TGTGCCAGCAGCTTGGGCAGGGGGAATGCCAGAAGCTACACCTTC. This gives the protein CASSLGRGNARSYTF.

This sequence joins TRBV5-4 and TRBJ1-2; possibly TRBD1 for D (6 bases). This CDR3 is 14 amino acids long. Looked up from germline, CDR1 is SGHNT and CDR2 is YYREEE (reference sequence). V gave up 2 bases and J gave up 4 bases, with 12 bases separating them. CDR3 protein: CASSLQGEVYGYTF. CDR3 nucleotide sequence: TGTGCCAGCAGCTTACAGGGTGAGGTCTATGGCTACACCTTC.

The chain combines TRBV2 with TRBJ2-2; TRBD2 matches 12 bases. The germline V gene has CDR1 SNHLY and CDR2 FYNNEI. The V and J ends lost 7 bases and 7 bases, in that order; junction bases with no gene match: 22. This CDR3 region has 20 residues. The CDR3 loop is CASIPPPSGGAVGASGELFF. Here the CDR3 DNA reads TGTGCCAGCATCCCTCCCCCTAGCGGGGGGGCCGTCGGGGCTAGCGGGGAGCTGTTTTTT.

This CDR3 reads CASRSNARHEQYF. CDR3 bases: TGTGCCAGCAGATCCAACGCCAGGCACGAGCAGTACTTC. V and J are TRBV7-6 and TRBJ2-7; no reliable D call. Germline V CDR1 and CDR2: SGHVS, FNYEAQ. The CDR3 sequence is 13 residues long. Trimming cost V 6 bases and J 5 bases, with 14 bases left between them. Drawing the rest from reference TRBV7-6 and TRBJ2-7, the complete variable domain is GAGVSQSPRYKVTKRGQDVALRCDPISGHVSLYWYRQALGQGPEFLTYFNYEAQQDKSGLPNDRFSAERPEGSISTLTIQRTEQRDSAMYRCASRSNARHEQYFGPGTRLTVT.

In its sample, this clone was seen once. CDR3 amino acids: CASTWGQGIHTEAFF. The CDR3 coding sequence is TGTGCCAGCACATGGGGACAGGGGATTCACACTGAAGCTTTCTTT. The J gene is TRBJ1-1, the V gene TRBV5-6, with TRBD1 matching over 10 bases. Germline lookup yields CDR1 SGHDT and CDR2 YYEEEE. J gave up 3 bases and V 6 bases, and 8 bases lay outside the gene matches. The CDR3 has 15 amino acids.

CDR3 residues: CASHPGTGGTEAFF. CDR3 in DNA: TGTGCCAGCCACCCCGGGACAGGGGGCACTGAAGCTTTCTTT. The J gene is TRBJ1-1, the V gene TRBV27; 11 positions agree with TRBD1. This CDR3 is built from 14 residues. Unmatched junction bases numbered 6, after V lost 8 bases and J lost 4 bases. Germline V gene sequence: CDR1 MNHEY, CDR2 SMNVEV (reference sequence).

In DNA form, the CDR3 reads TGCGCCAGCAGCCGAGATAGGGATAACTATGGCTACACCTTC. It translates to CASSRDRDNYGYTF. V is TRBV4-1 and J is TRBJ1-2; D is unresolved. This CDR3 has 14 residues. Between the trimmed V and J ends, which lost 4 bases and 1 base, there was a span of 10 bases. Germline loops: CDR1 MGHRA, CDR2 YSYEKL.

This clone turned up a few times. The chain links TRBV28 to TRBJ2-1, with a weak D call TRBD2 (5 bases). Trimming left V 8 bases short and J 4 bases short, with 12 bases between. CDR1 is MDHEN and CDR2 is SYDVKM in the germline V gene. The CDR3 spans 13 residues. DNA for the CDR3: TGTGCCAGCCGGCGGGCTCCTTACAATGAGCAGTTCTTC. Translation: CASRRAPYNEQFF. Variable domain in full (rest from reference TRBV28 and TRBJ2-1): DVKVTQSSRYLVKRTGEKVFLECVQDMDHENMFWYRQDPGLGLRLIYFSYDVKMKEKGDIPEGYSVSREKKERFSLILESASTNQTSMYLCASRRAPYNEQFFGPGTRLTVL.

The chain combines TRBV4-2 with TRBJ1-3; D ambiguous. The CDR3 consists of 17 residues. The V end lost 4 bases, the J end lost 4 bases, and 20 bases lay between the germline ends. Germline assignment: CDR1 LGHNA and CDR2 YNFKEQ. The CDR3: CASSREGADAYGNTIYF. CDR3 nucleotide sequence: TGTGCCAGCAGCCGCGAAGGCGCCGACGCATACGGAAACACCATATATTTT.

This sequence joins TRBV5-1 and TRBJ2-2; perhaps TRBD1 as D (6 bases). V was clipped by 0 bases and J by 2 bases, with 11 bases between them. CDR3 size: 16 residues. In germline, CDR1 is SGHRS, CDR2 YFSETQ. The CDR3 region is CASSLAAGVNTGELFF. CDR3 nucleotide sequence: TGCGCCAGCAGCTTGGCTGCAGGGGTCAACACCGGGGAGCTGTTTTTT.